These T cell receptor beta chains were read from a single sample in a study of regulatory T cells in long-lasting Graves disease. TCRdb analysed the multiplex PCR reads with MiXCR anew, one entry per CDR3 protein. This sample yields a few hundred thousand distinct CDR3 sequences, of which roughly 24% are seen a single time; approximately 27% belongs to the top ten. The sequencing used peripheral blood mononuclear cells (PBMCs), collected when the disease was refractory, from a patient treated with antithyroid drugs. The receptors derive from a woman between 35 and 50 years old with Graves disease. The CDR3 runs from the conserved cysteine through the conserved F or W. The D gene is left open where the match is weak. A clone size is listed for some rows: how often the clone was seen (once, few, many), or a class if it is expanded.

size,V,J,D,DNA,CDR3
.,TRBV20-1,TRBJ1-3,.,TGCAGTGCTAGAGATGGCAGGGCCGGGCGGAACACCATATATTTT,CSARDGRAGRNTIYF
few,TRBV10-3,TRBJ2-7,.,TGTGCCATCAGTGAGTCGTTGGCCTCCTACGAGCAGTACTTC,CAISESLASYEQYF
many,TRBV28,TRBJ1-1,.,TGTGCCAGCGGAGGGGGAATGAACACTGAAGCTTTCTTT,CASGGGMNTEAFF
.,TRBV7-9,TRBJ2-1,.,TGTGCCAGCAGCTTAAACCCAAGGCAGGGTAGGTTGTGGAATGAGCAGTTCTTC,CASSLNPRQGRLWNEQFF
few,TRBV20-1,TRBJ2-7,.,TGCAGTGCTAGCCATTTACGGCGGGCTGTCTACGAGCAGTACTTC,CSASHLRRAVYEQYF
many,TRBV20-1,TRBJ2-2,.,TGCAGTGCGAGGGATTTTGGGACCGGGGAGCTGTTTTTT,CSARDFGTGELFF
.,TRBV6-1,TRBJ2-5,.,TGTGCCAGCAGCCATCGCGGAGCAAACCAAGAGACCCAGTACTTC,CASSHRGANQETQYF
many,TRBV2,TRBJ1-1,.,TGTGCCAGCAGTATGGGGGGGGTTGACGCTTTCTTT,CASSMGGVDAFF
few,TRBV20-1,TRBJ2-5,TRBD2,TGCAGTGCAACTGGACTAGCGGGAGGGCCGGGGGAGACCCAGTACTTC,CSATGLAGGPGETQYF
many,TRBV2,TRBJ2-5,.,TGTGCCAGCCTCCGGCCTATAGCGGATAAAGAGACCCAGTACTTC,CASLRPIADKETQYF
once,TRBV6-6,TRBJ1-2,.,TGTGCCAGCAGTTACTCGACAGGCCCCTATGGCTACACCTTC,CASSYSTGPYGYTF
few,TRBV5-1,TRBJ2-2,.,TGCGCCAGCAGCTTGGACGCCGCAAGGAACACCGGGGAGCTGTTTTTT,CASSLDAARNTGELFF
many,TRBV12-3/TRBV12-4,TRBJ2-7,.,TGTGCCAGCAGTCCCAGGAGGGGTCCCTACGAGCAGTACTTC,CASSPRRGPYEQYF
many,TRBV28,TRBJ1-1,.,TGTGCCAGCAGTTTAGCTATGGGAATTATGAACACTGAAGCTTTCTTT,CASSLAMGIMNTEAFF
many,TRBV28,TRBJ1-2,.,TGTGCCAGCAGTGCCTTTGGTGGCTACACCTTC,CASSAFGGYTF
many,TRBV28,TRBJ1-5,.,TGTGCCACCGGACAGAATTTTCCCGGCAATCAGCCCCAGCATTTT,CATGQNFPGNQPQHF
many,TRBV28,TRBJ1-1,.,TGTGCCAGCAGTTTACGGCGCGAAGAAGCTTTCTTT,CASSLRREEAFF
.,TRBV9,TRBJ1-5,.,TGTGCCAGCAGCGTTTCAGGCATGTCCAATCAGCCCCAGCATTTT,CASSVSGMSNQPQHF
few,TRBV10-3,TRBJ1-1,.,TGTGCCACCCTCCGAGGGGGGGAAGCTTTCTTT,CATLRGGEAFF
few,TRBV5-6,TRBJ1-5,.,TGTGCCAGCAGCTTGGGGGGTCAGGGAATTCAGCCCCAGCATTTT,CASSLGGQGIQPQHF
many,TRBV2,TRBJ2-2,.,TGTGCCAGCAGTGATCGGGAAAGGAACACCGGGGAGCTGTTTTTT,CASSDRERNTGELFF
many,TRBV6-1,TRBJ2-5,TRBD2,TGTGCCAGCAGTCTGGGGACTAGCGTCGAGACCCAGTACTTC,CASSLGTSVETQYF
few,TRBV19,TRBJ1-1,.,TGTGCCAGTAGTCCAGGGACGGAATACACTGAAGCTTTCTTT,CASSPGTEYTEAFF
few,TRBV12-3/TRBV12-4,TRBJ2-7,TRBD2,TGTGCCAGCAGCCGCAAGGTGACTAGCGGATACGAGCAGTACTTC,CASSRKVTSGYEQYF
.,TRBV2,TRBJ2-1,.,TGTGCCACCGCCGAACAGATCTACAATGAGCAGTTCTTC,CATAEQIYNEQFF
few,TRBV6-5,TRBJ1-1,.,TGTGCCAGCAGTTACTGGGATGAAGGACCCGGGGCTGAAGCTTTCTTT,CASSYWDEGPGAEAFF
.,TRBV14,TRBJ2-5,TRBD1,TGTGCCAGCAGCCCGGGGACAGCGTGGGAGACCCAGTACTTC,CASSPGTAWETQYF
.,TRBV7-9,TRBJ1-5,.,TGTGCCAGCAGCCCAGGGGCCCCTATTTCACAGCCCCAGCATTTT,CASSPGAPISQPQHF
many,TRBV6-5,TRBJ1-1,.,TGTGCCAGCAGTTGGACAGCGAACACTGAAGCTTTCTTT,CASSWTANTEAFF
few,TRBV28,TRBJ2-7,TRBD2,TGTGCCACCGTGGGGCTAGCGGGAGCCTACGAGCAGTACTTC,CATVGLAGAYEQYF
many,TRBV12-3/TRBV12-4,TRBJ1-5,.,TGTGCCAGCAGTTTGTACAGCGCCTATAGCAATCAGCCCCAGCATTTT,CASSLYSAYSNQPQHF
many,TRBV15,TRBJ1-1,.,TGTGCCACCAGCAGAGATTGGATAGGGTACACTGAAGCTTTCTTT,CATSRDWIGYTEAFF
.,TRBV6-1,TRBJ1-1,.,TGTGCCAGCAGCAAAAGAGGGTACACTGAAGCTTTCTTT,CASSKRGYTEAFF
.,TRBV20-1,TRBJ2-2,TRBD1,TGCAGTGCTGGACCGACAGGGTCTAACACCGGGGAGCTGTTTTTT,CSAGPTGSNTGELFF
many,TRBV28,TRBJ2-7,.,TGTGCCAGCAGTTTTTCTGGAGTCGCGACGGGAGAGCAGTACTTC,CASSFSGVATGEQYF
.,TRBV7-9,TRBJ1-2,.,TGTGCCAGCAGCAGCACAGGGTGGGACTATGGCTACACCTTC,CASSSTGWDYGYTF
many,TRBV28,TRBJ1-1,TRBD1,TGTGCCAGCAGTTCCCATACAGGGGGCGAATACACTGAAGCTTTCTTT,CASSSHTGGEYTEAFF
.,TRBV2,TRBJ2-1,.,TGTGCCAGCAGTGCCCATGAGGCGGGAATTTACAATGAGCAGTTCTTC,CASSAHEAGIYNEQFF
few,TRBV5-1,TRBJ1-1,TRBD1,TGCGCCAGCAGCAAGGACAGGGGGCAAGGTGAAGCTTTCTTT,CASSKDRGQGEAFF
many,TRBV20-1,TRBJ2-7,.,TGCAGTGCTAGAGATAGGGTGGTGGGCTACGAGCAGTACTTC,CSARDRVVGYEQYF
many,TRBV7-2,TRBJ1-1,.,TGTGCCAGCAGCCACTCCTGGGGCTACACTGAAGCTTTCTTT,CASSHSWGYTEAFF
many,TRBV28,TRBJ2-7,.,TGTGCCAGCAGTTGGACCCGAACTAGGACCGACTACGAGCAGTACTTC,CASSWTRTRTDYEQYF
.,TRBV2,TRBJ2-3,.,TGTGCCAGCAGTGAAGCGGAAGACACAACGCAGTATTTT,CASSEAEDTTQYF
many,TRBV29-1,TRBJ1-4,.,TGCAGCGTTTGCCCCGGGGCAACTAATGAAAAACTGTTTTTT,CSVCPGATNEKLFF
few,TRBV20-1,TRBJ2-7,.,TGCAGTGCTAGGGGACCGGGACACTCCTACGAGCAGTACTTC,CSARGPGHSYEQYF
.,TRBV6-2/TRBV6-3,TRBJ2-2,.,TGTGCCAGCAGTTACGGGGGGTTGGCCGGGGAGCTGTTTTTT,CASSYGGLAGELFF
.,TRBV19,TRBJ1-5,.,TGTACCAGTACGGACTTTGGCACCAGCAATCAGCCCCAGCATTTT,CTSTDFGTSNQPQHF
few,TRBV5-1,TRBJ2-6,.,TGCGCCAGCAGCGCTCCCACCCTCTCTGGGGCCAACGTCCTGACTTTC,CASSAPTLSGANVLTF
.,TRBV19,TRBJ1-5,TRBD1,TGTGCCAGTAGTACCCGGACAGGGGGCAGTCAGCCCCAGCATTTT,CASSTRTGGSQPQHF
.,TRBV30,TRBJ2-5,TRBD2,TGTGCCTGGAGTAATTGGAGCGGGAGGGACCAAGAGACCCAGTACTTC,CAWSNWSGRDQETQYF
many,TRBV6-1,TRBJ2-5,TRBD1,TGTGCCAGCGTTGCAGGGGGCAAAGAGACCCAGTACTTC,CASVAGGKETQYF
many,TRBV28,TRBJ2-7,.,TGTGCCAGCAGTTCAGTCTACTACGAGCAGTACTTC,CASSSVYYEQYF
few,TRBV20-1,TRBJ2-5,.,TGCAGTGCTAGAGGTACAAGAATGGACCAAGAGACCCAGTACTTC,CSARGTRMDQETQYF
many,TRBV28,TRBJ1-5,.,TGTGCCAGCAGGGATAAACAGGGACACAATCAGCCCCAGCATTTT,CASRDKQGHNQPQHF